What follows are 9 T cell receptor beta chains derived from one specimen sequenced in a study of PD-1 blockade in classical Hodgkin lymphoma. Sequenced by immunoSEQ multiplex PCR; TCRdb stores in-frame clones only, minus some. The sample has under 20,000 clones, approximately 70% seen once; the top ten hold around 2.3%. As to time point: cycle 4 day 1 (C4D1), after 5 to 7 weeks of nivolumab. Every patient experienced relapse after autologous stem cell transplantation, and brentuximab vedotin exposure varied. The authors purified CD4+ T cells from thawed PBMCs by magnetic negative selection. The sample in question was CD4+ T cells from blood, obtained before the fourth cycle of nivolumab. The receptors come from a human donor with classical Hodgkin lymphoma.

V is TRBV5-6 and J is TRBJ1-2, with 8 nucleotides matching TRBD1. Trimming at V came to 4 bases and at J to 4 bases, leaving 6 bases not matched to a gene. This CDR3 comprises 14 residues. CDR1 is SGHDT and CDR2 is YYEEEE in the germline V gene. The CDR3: CASSDGQGGYGYTF. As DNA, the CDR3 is TGTGCCAGCAGCGACGGACAGGGAGGCTATGGCTACACCTTC.

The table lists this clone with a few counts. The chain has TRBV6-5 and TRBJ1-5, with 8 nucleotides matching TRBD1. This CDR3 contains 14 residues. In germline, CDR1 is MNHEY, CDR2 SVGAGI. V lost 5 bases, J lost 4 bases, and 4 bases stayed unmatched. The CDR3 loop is CASSRTGRNQPQHF. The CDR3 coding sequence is TGTGCCAGCAGTAGGACAGGGCGTAATCAGCCCCAGCATTTT.

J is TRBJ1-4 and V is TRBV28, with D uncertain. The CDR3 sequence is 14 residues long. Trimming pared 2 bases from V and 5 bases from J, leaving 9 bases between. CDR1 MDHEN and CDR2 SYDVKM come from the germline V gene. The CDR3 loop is CASSLTPENEKLFF. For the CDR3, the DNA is TGTGCCAGCAGTTTAACCCCGGAAAATGAAAAACTGTTTTTT.

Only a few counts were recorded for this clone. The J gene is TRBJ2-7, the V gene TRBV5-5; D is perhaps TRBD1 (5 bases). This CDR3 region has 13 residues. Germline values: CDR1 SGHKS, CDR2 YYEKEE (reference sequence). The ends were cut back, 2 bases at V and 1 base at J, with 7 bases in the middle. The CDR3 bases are TGTGCCAGCAGCTTAAGACAGTCCTACGAGCAGTACTTC. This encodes CASSLRQSYEQYF. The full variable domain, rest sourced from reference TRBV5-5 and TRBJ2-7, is DAGVTQSPTHLIKTRGQQVTLRCSPISGHKSVSWYQQVLGQGPQFIFQYYEKEERGRGNFPDRFSARQFPNYSSELNVNALLLGDSALYLCASSLRQSYEQYFGPGTRLTVT.

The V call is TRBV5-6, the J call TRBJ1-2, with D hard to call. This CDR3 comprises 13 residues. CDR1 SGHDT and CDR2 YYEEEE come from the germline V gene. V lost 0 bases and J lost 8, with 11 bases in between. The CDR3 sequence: CASSLGQEVGYTF. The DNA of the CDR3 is TGTGCCAGCAGCTTGGGGCAGGAAGTCGGCTACACCTTC.

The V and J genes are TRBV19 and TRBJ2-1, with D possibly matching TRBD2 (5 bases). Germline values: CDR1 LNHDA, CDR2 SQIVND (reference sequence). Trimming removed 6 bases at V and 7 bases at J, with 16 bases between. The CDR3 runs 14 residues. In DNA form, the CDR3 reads TGTGCCAGTAGAAACCCCGGACTGATAAATGAGCAGTTCTTC. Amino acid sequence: CASRNPGLINEQFF. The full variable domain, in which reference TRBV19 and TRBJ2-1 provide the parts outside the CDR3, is DGGITQSPKYLFRKEGQNVTLSCEQNLNHDAMYWYRQDPGQGLRLIYYSQIVNDFQKGDIAEGYSVSREKKESFPLTVTSAQKNPTAFYLCASRNPGLINEQFFGPGTRLTVL.

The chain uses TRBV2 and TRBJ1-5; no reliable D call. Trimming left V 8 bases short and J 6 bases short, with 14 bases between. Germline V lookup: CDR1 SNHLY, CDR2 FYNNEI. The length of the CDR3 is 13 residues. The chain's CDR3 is CASVGRVGQPQHF. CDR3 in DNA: TGTGCCAGCGTGGGGAGGGTGGGTCAGCCCCAGCATTTT.

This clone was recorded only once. CDR3: CASSESIGQNQETQYF. In DNA, the CDR3 is TGTGCCAGCAGTGAATCCATCGGACAGAACCAAGAGACCCAGTACTTC. This rearrangement joins TRBV2 to TRBJ2-5, with D tentatively TRBD1 (6 bases). This CDR3 has 16 amino acids. With 2 bases removed from V and 0 bases from J, the gap between germline ends came to 13 bases. Germline V gives CDR1 SNHLY, CDR2 FYNNEI.

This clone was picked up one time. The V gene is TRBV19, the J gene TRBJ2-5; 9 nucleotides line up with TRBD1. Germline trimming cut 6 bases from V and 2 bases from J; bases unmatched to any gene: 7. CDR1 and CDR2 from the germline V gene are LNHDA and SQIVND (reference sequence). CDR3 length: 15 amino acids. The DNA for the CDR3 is TGTGCCAGTAGCAACAGGGGGCCGGGACAAGAGACCCAGTACTTC. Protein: CASSNRGPGQETQYF.